The sequence of this T cell receptor beta chain was determined in a study of blood T cell repertoires in COVID-19. CDR3 length: 16 residues. The germline V gene encodes CDR1 SGHTA and CDR2 FQGNSA. The V gene end was trimmed by 5 bases and the J gene end by 0 bases; junction bases not matched to a gene: 2. The data were produced by immunoSEQ multiplex PCR, yet TCRdb's version contains in-frame clones alone and is incomplete. The sample contains some 220,000 clones, about 85% of which appear only once. Source material: peripheral blood. The rearrangement uses TRBV7-2 and TRBJ2-3; 13 nucleotides align to TRBD2. The origin of this receptor is an elderly woman with active or convalescent COVID-19. CDR3 sequence reads: CASSPGLAGSTDTQYF. The CDR3 nucleotides read TGTGCCAGCAGCCCGGGACTAGCGGGGAGCACAGATACGCAGTATTTT.